Below are 20 T cell receptor beta chains sequenced from a single sample in a study of control samples from healthy donors and cancer patients. Assay used: immunoSEQ multiplex PCR; TCRdb lists only in-frame clones, some missing. The data hold over 100,000 clones, with 80% to 95% observed a single time. What was sequenced was blood. The origin of the receptors is a woman aged 45-59 years in good health.

This CDR3 reads CASSPGQTFYGYTF. The CDR3 DNA reads TGTGCCAGCAGCCCGGGACAGACTTTTTATGGCTACACCTTC. V is TRBV9 and J is TRBJ1-2; 7 bases are a match to TRBD1. J was trimmed by 5 bases and V by 4 bases; bases with no gene match: 8. The CDR3 spans 14 residues. Germline V lookup: CDR1 SGDLS, CDR2 YYNGEE.

V is TRBV7-9 and J is TRBJ2-5, with D possibly called TRBD1 or TRBD2 (5 bases each). Deletions cut 2 bases from V and 4 bases from J, with 20 bases between. The CDR3 runs 17 residues. Germline CDR1 is SEHNR and CDR2 is FQNEAQ (reference sequence). CDR3 sequence: CASSLFFPGRPGETQYF. The CDR3, as DNA: TGTGCCAGCAGCTTATTTTTCCCGGGACGCCCCGGAGAGACCCAGTACTTC.

The V and J genes are TRBV19 and TRBJ2-7; 7 bases line up with TRBD1. Germline CDR1 is LNHDA and CDR2 is SQIVND (reference sequence). V lost 7 bases to trimming and J lost 2 bases; unmatched junction nucleotides: 5. The CDR3 is 13 residues long. The CDR3 spells CASNEGAAYEQYF. CDR3 sequence (DNA): TGTGCCAGTAACGAGGGGGCGGCCTACGAGCAGTACTTC.

This rearrangement joins TRBV30 to TRBJ2-7; TRBD2 aligns across 7 bases. Germline CDR1 and CDR2: GTSNPN and SVGIG (reference sequence). The V segment lost 1 base and the J segment 3 bases; nucleotides outside the gene matches: 3. CDR3 size: 13 residues. CDR3 DNA sequence: TGTGCCTGGAGTGACGGGACTAACTACGAGCAGTACTTC. Translating gives CAWSDGTNYEQYF.

The chain employs TRBV7-9 and TRBJ2-1; D gene ambiguous. In germline, CDR1 is SEHNR, CDR2 FQNEAQ (reference sequence). CDR3 length: 11 residues. Trimming removed 1 base at V and 7 bases at J, with 2 bases between. The CDR3 protein is CASSLENEQFF. CDR3 coding DNA: TGTGCCAGCAGCTTAGAAAATGAGCAGTTCTTC.

V and J are TRBV19 and TRBJ1-5, with D maybe TRBD1 (6 bases). V dropped 2 bases and J dropped 2 bases, with 13 bases sitting between them. Germline-derived CDR1 and CDR2 are LNHDA and SQIVND (reference sequence). The CDR3 contains 16 residues. The CDR3 coding sequence is TGTGCCAGTAGTATATTGGGGGGCGCGGGCAATCAGCCCCAGCATTTT. Protein product: CASSILGGAGNQPQHF. Full variable domain (missing parts from reference TRBV19 and TRBJ1-5): DGGITQSPKYLFRKEGQNVTLSCEQNLNHDAMYWYRQDPGQGLRLIYYSQIVNDFQKGDIAEGYSVSREKKESFPLTVTSAQKNPTAFYLCASSILGGAGNQPQHFGDGTRLSIL.

This chain uses TRBV2 with TRBJ1-3; D gene ambiguous. Germline CDR1 and CDR2: SNHLY and FYNNEI. The V gene lost 3 bases and the J gene lost 4 bases, with 7 bases spanning the gap. The CDR3 totals 13 residues. CDR3 sequence (DNA): TGTGCCAGCAGTGATCGGCTCGGAAACACCATATATTTT. Protein product: CASSDRLGNTIYF.

V usage is TRBV6-6 and J usage is TRBJ1-5, with D unresolved. Trimming shortened V by 0 bases and J by 0 bases, and 9 bases separated the two germline ends. This CDR3 has 16 residues. Germline V gene sequence: CDR1 MNHNY, CDR2 SVGAGI (reference sequence). The CDR3 loop reads CASSYSSADSNQPQHF. The CDR3 region has the DNA TGTGCCAGCAGTTACTCGTCAGCCGATAGCAATCAGCCCCAGCATTTT.

This clone was counted a few times. The chain recombines TRBV30 with TRBJ1-1; D is ambiguous. Germline V gene data show CDR1 as GTSNPN and CDR2 as SVGIG (reference sequence). This CDR3 has 12 amino acids. Trimming cost V 3 bases and J 11 bases, with 16 bases left between them. Written as DNA, the CDR3 is TGTGCCTGGAGGCGAAGGGAGTTCGAGGCTTTCTTT. Translated: CAWRRREFEAFF.

This clone was found a few times. The genes are TRBV5-1 and TRBJ2-5, with TRBD1 matching over 8 bases. Germline V gene sequence: CDR1 SGHRS, CDR2 YFSETQ. The V segment lost 3 bases and the J segment 5 bases; nucleotides outside the gene matches: 0. CDR3 length equals 12 residues. DNA for the CDR3: TGCGCCAGCAGCTGGGACAGGGAGACCCAGTACTTC. This sequence encodes CASSWDRETQYF.

This clone was seen only once. The CDR3, as DNA: TGTGCCAGCAGCCCGGGGGTAGGGTCGGGAGGCTACACCTTC. This gives the protein CASSPGVGSGGYTF. The rearrangement links TRBV3-1 (or the pseudogene TRBV3-2) to TRBJ1-2, with D maybe TRBD1 (5 bases). Germline-derived CDR1 and CDR2 are LGHDT and YNNKEL (reference sequence). Trimming left V 4 bases short and J 8 bases short, with 17 bases between. The length of the CDR3 is 14 residues.

The chain links TRBV27 to TRBJ1-2, with no clear D. Germline-derived CDR1 and CDR2 are MNHEY and SMNVEV (reference sequence). V was trimmed by 2 bases and J by 8 bases, leaving 15 bases between them. The CDR3 runs to 14 residues. The CDR3 is CASSLVPGGSGYTF. The CDR3 nucleotides are TGTGCCAGCAGTTTAGTTCCAGGCGGAAGCGGCTACACCTTC.

A few counts support this clone. This chain connects TRBV11-2 to TRBJ2-6; D gene ambiguous. V dropped 5 bases and J dropped 4 bases, with 15 bases sitting between them. Germline loops: CDR1 SGHAT, CDR2 FQNNGV. This CDR3 has 16 amino acids. CDR3 sequence: CASSPGPGEGANVLTF. In nucleotides, the CDR3 is TGTGCCAGCAGCCCAGGACCTGGCGAGGGGGCCAACGTCCTGACTTTC.

The J gene is TRBJ1-5, the V gene TRBV6-5; 7 bases agree with TRBD1. Germline V gene data show CDR1 as MNHEY and CDR2 as SVGAGI. The V and J ends lost 2 bases and 4 bases, in that order; junction bases with no gene match: 5. This CDR3 has 15 residues. The CDR3 sequence: CASSYGRGVNQPQHF. CDR3 in DNA: TGTGCCAGCAGTTACGGCAGGGGGGTGAATCAGCCCCAGCATTTT.

In its sample, this clone was seen once. In DNA, the CDR3 is TGCGCCAGCAACACGAGGCCACTGACTAGCGGGAAAGACGAGCAGTACTTC. Amino acids: CASNTRPLTSGKDEQYF. The V and J genes are TRBV5-1 and TRBJ2-7, with 11 bases matching TRBD2. Germline trimming cut 6 bases from V and 5 bases from J; bases unmatched to any gene: 16. There are 17 residues in the CDR3. Germline V gives CDR1 SGHRS, CDR2 YFSETQ.

The V call is TRBV6-5, the J call TRBJ1-1; D is undetermined. The germline V gene has CDR1 MNHEY and CDR2 SVGAGI. CDR3 size: 13 residues. V lost 2 bases, J lost 4 bases, and 8 bases lay in between. The CDR3 DNA is TGTGCCAGCAGTTACGCGGGGATCACTGAAGCTTTCTTT. It encodes CASSYAGITEAFF.

With regard to this clone: Other DNA sequences from this sample encode an identical CDR3 as well. The J gene is TRBJ2-2, the V gene TRBV10-1, with 7 bases lining up with TRBD2. Unmatched junction bases numbered 0, after V lost 7 bases and J lost 1 base. Germline CDR1 WNHNN, CDR2 SYGVQD (reference sequence). The CDR3 contains 13 residues. CDR3 DNA sequence: TGCGCCAGCACTAGCGGGAACACCGGGGAGCTGTTTTTT. This encodes CASTSGNTGELFF.

The rearrangement uses TRBV5-6 and TRBJ1-5, with a tentative D call TRBD1 (6 bases). V was shortened by 0 bases and J by 12 bases, with 25 bases between the two germline ends. The CDR3 runs to 17 residues. Germline assignment: CDR1 SGHDT and CDR2 YYEEEE. The chain's CDR3 is CASSLAGPTGRGKGQHF. In DNA form, the CDR3 reads TGTGCCAGCAGCTTGGCGGGCCCAACAGGGAGGGGTAAGGGCCAGCATTTT.

This sequence joins TRBV27 and TRBJ1-1; 9 nucleotides line up with TRBD1. The CDR3 spans 15 residues. Per the germline V gene, CDR1 is MNHEY and CDR2 is SMNVEV (reference sequence). J was trimmed by 3 bases and V by 3 bases; bases with no gene match: 5. Written as DNA, the CDR3 is TGTGCCAGCAGTTTTACTGACAGGGGGGACACTGAAGCTTTCTTT. It translates to CASSFTDRGDTEAFF.

This chain uses TRBV29-1 with TRBJ1-1; 7 positions match TRBD1. The length of the CDR3 is 13 residues. The trim removed 5 bases at V and 0 bases at J, leaving 3 bases unmatched. Germline loops: CDR1 SQVTM, CDR2 ANQGSEA. CDR3: CSVRQGMNTEAFF. The DNA for the CDR3 is TGCAGCGTTAGACAGGGAATGAACACTGAAGCTTTCTTT. Looking up the rest from reference TRBV29-1 and TRBJ1-1 gives the full variable domain: SAVISQKPSRDICQRGTSLTIQCQVDSQVTMMFWYRQQPGQSLTLIATANQGSEATYESGFVIDKFPISRPNLTFSTLTVSNMSPEDSSIYLCSVRQGMNTEAFFGQGTRLTVV.